This T cell receptor beta chain was sequenced during a study of T cell responses to AZD1222 COVID-19 vaccine. General study points: Once two AZD1222 doses were given, Spike-specific TCR breadth and depth went up. Baseline seropositives among AZD1222 recipients totaled only 5 to 7. Possibly, clonal diversity was underestimated; donors were largely white British and included more females. Repertoires were obtained solely post-peak T cell response.

TCRdb's copy holds only in-frame clones and misses some; the assay was immunoSEQ multiplex PCR. Altogether just under 85,000 clones are present, 80% to 90% being singletons, with the ten largest covering roughly 7.7%. Germline V gene data show CDR1 as LNHDA and CDR2 as SQIVND (reference sequence). The CDR3 loop spans 14 amino acids. V lost 1 base and J 0 bases, leaving 7 bases between the germline ends. Details on this clone: Its target is unknown.

The chain employs TRBV19 and TRBJ2-7; D may be TRBD1 (5 bases). The TCR sequence derives from an adult in good health. The material sequenced was peripheral blood, taken on day 0 of AZD1222 vaccination. The CDR3 spells CASSIGQSSYEQYF. The CDR3 nucleotides read TGTGCCAGTAGTATAGGACAGTCCTCCTACGAGCAGTACTTC.